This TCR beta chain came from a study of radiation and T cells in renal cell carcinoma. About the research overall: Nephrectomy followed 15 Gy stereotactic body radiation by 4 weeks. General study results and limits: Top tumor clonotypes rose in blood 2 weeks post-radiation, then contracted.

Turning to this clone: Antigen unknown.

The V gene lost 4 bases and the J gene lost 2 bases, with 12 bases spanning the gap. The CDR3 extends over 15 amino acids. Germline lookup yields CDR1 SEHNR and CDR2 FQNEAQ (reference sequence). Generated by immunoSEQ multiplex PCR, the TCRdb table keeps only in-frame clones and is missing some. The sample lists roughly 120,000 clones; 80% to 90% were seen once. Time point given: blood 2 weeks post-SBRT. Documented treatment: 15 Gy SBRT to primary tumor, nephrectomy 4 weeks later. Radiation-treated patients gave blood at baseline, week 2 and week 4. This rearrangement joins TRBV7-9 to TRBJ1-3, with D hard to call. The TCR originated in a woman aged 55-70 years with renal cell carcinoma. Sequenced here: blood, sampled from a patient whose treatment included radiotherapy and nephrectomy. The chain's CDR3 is CASSSRPPAGNTIYF. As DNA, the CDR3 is TGTGCCAGCAGCTCCCGCCCTCCAGCTGGAAACACCATATATTTT. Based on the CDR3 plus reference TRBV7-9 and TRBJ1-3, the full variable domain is DTGVSQNPRHKITKRGQNVTFRCDPISEHNRLYWYRQTLGQGPEFLTYFQNEAQLEKSRLLSDRFSAERPKGSFSTLEIQRTEQGDSAMYLCASSSRPPAGNTIYFGEGSWLTVV.